Below are 32 T cell receptor beta chains sequenced from a single sample in a study of cytomegalovirus exposure and HLA in healthy donors (dated by TCRdb to about 2017). The library was prepared using the immunoSEQ multiplex PCR assay. TCRdb re-hosts the immuneACCESS table, in-frame sequences only. Its copies lack some clones; in the studies checked, an unresolved V gene accounts for under half of them, and the cause for the rest is not known. For this sample there are about 49,000 clones; 85% to 95% appear just once. 1.4% to 1.5% of the sample is held by the ten biggest clonotypes. The material sequenced was PBMCs. These receptors all come from a man aged 18 to 30 in good health and CMV-seronegative.

The chain employs TRBV7-2 and TRBJ2-2; perhaps TRBD1 as D (7 bases). Germline lookup yields CDR1 SGHTA and CDR2 FQGNSA. The CDR3 is 15 amino acids. The V gene lost 6 bases and the J gene lost 5 bases, with 16 bases spanning the gap. This CDR3 reads CASRGLQGGTGELFF. DNA for the CDR3: TGTGCCAGCAGAGGGTTGCAGGGGGGAACCGGGGAGCTGTTTTTT.

The V call is TRBV29-1, the J call TRBJ2-7; D may be TRBD2 (5 bases). The V gene lost 6 bases and the J gene lost 3 bases, with 12 bases spanning the gap. Germline V CDR1 and CDR2: SQVTM, ANQGSEA. CDR3 size: 12 residues. For the CDR3, the DNA is TGCAGCGTCGAACTAGAAAACTACGAGCAGTACTTC. Amino acids: CSVELENYEQYF.

The CDR3 region is CASSPSGTGELFF. For the CDR3, the DNA is TGTGCCAGCAGCCCAAGCGGTACCGGGGAGCTGTTTTTT. The chain uses TRBV27 and TRBJ2-2, with D possibly matching TRBD2 (5 bases). The CDR3 contains 13 residues. V lost 6 bases and J 5 bases, leaving 10 bases between the germline ends. Germline values: CDR1 MNHEY, CDR2 SMNVEV (reference sequence).

The chain carries TRBV2 and TRBJ1-4; TRBD1 matches 7 bases. Germline CDR1 is SNHLY and CDR2 is FYNNEI. CDR3 length: 13 amino acids. V trimming: 5 bases; J trimming: 4 bases; junction bases outside the gene matches: 1. CDR3 protein: CASSRDSNEKLFF. CDR3 nucleotides: TGTGCCAGCAGTAGGGACAGTAATGAAAAACTGTTTTTT.

The rearrangement links TRBV29-1 to TRBJ2-1; TRBD1 might be the D (6 bases). Germline CDR1 reads SQVTM; CDR2 reads ANQGSEA. V lost 1 base and J lost 4, with 14 bases in between. The CDR3 consists of 15 residues. This CDR3 is CSVEGAGQRYNEQFF. Here the CDR3 DNA reads TGCAGCGTTGAAGGGGCAGGACAGAGATACAATGAGCAGTTCTTC.

This clone was observed a handful of times. The rearrangement uses TRBV27 and TRBJ2-2, with 7 bases identical to TRBD1. The V segment lost 2 bases and the J segment 3 bases; nucleotides outside the gene matches: 9. This CDR3 spans 17 amino acids. From germline, CDR1 is MNHEY and CDR2 SMNVEV (reference sequence). CDR3 DNA sequence: TGTGCCAGCAGTTTAAGGGCCCTGACAGGGCACACCGGGGAGCTGTTTTTT. It is translated as CASSLRALTGHTGELFF.

This chain links TRBV19 with TRBJ2-1; TRBD2 matches 11 bases. Trimming removed 11 bases from V and 10 bases from J; junction bases left unmatched: 16. Germline assignment: CDR1 LNHDA and CDR2 SQIVND (reference sequence). The CDR3 sequence is 15 residues long. The CDR3 nucleotides are TGTGCCTGTGGGGGGTTGGCTAGCGGGAGGAGGGAGCAGTTCTTC. Translating it yields CACGGLASGRREQFF.

The chain recombines TRBV28 with TRBJ1-2; 7 bases map to TRBD1. Germline V CDR1 and CDR2: MDHEN, SYDVKM. The CDR3 is made up of 18 amino acids. V was clipped by 4 bases and J by 4 bases; unmatched bases: 18. The CDR3 spells CASSYTNKAQGVTYGYTF. As DNA, the CDR3 is TGTGCCAGCAGTTATACCAACAAAGCTCAGGGGGTAACCTATGGCTACACCTTC.

The chain uses TRBV27 and TRBJ2-3, with 11 bases that match TRBD2. J gave up 1 base and V 3 bases, and 3 bases lay outside the gene matches. CDR1 and CDR2 (germline): MNHEY, SMNVEV (reference sequence). This CDR3 contains 16 residues. The CDR3 DNA is TGTGCCAGCAGTTTTCGGACTAGCGGGCGCACAGATACGCAGTATTTT. This sequence encodes CASSFRTSGRTDTQYF.

The chain joins TRBV28 to TRBJ1-1, with D hard to call. V was trimmed by 4 bases and J by 1 base, leaving 10 bases between them. The CDR3 is made up of 14 amino acids. Germline lookup yields CDR1 MDHEN and CDR2 SYDVKM. The CDR3 DNA follows: TGTGCCAGCAGTTCGTTTGGAGCGAACACTGAAGCTTTCTTT. It yields the protein CASSSFGANTEAFF.

This rearrangement joins TRBV5-1 to TRBJ2-5; 8 bases agree with TRBD1. The CDR3 length is 14 residues. Germline V CDR1 and CDR2: SGHRS, YFSETQ. With 3 bases clipped from V and 5 bases from J, the junction kept 6 bases outside the gene matches. CDR3 region: CASSYGQGRETQYF. CDR3 nucleotides: TGCGCCAGCAGCTACGGACAGGGAAGGGAGACCCAGTACTTC.

This chain links TRBV10-3 with TRBJ2-7; 13 nucleotides line up with TRBD2. The CDR3 spans 13 residues. The V and J ends lost 10 bases and 5 bases, in that order; junction bases with no gene match: 5. Germline CDR1 and CDR2: ENHRY and SYGVKD. The CDR3 here is CASRLAGGHEQYF. In DNA, the CDR3 is TGTGCCAGCAGACTAGCGGGAGGCCACGAGCAGTACTTC.

V usage is TRBV27 and J usage is TRBJ2-2; D is unresolved. The V gene's germline CDR1 is MNHEY and CDR2 SMNVEV (reference sequence). There are 14 residues in the CDR3. V was clipped by 8 bases and J by 5 bases, with 15 bases between them. CDR3 protein: CASASYLRTGELFF. The CDR3 DNA reads as TGTGCCAGCGCGAGTTACTTGAGAACCGGGGAGCTGTTTTTT.

The chain joins TRBV6-4 to TRBJ1-1; TRBD1 matches at 8 bases. This CDR3 spans 18 amino acids. In germline, CDR1 is MRHNA, CDR2 SNTAGT. J gave up 5 bases and V 2 bases, and 16 bases lay outside the gene matches. The CDR3: CASSDAGATFRGQTEAFF. CDR3 coding DNA: TGTGCCAGCAGTGACGCGGGGGCGACTTTCAGGGGGCAAACTGAAGCTTTCTTT.

The chain has TRBV12-2 and TRBJ1-3; TRBD1, the D gene given by the table, was not confirmed from the DNA. TRBV12-2 counts as a pseudogene. The CDR3 has 16 residues. CDR3: CASRLYPDSSGNTIYF. DNA for the CDR3: TGTGCAAGTCGCTTATATCCGGACAGCTCTGGAAACACCATATATTTT.

The gene calls are TRBV11-2 and TRBJ2-1, with D perhaps TRBD1 (5 bases). The V end was cut by 5 bases, the J end by 0 bases, with 11 bases between. The CDR3 covers 15 residues. The germline gives CDR1 SGHAT, CDR2 FQNNGV. The CDR3 DNA reads as TGTGCCAGCAGCCTAGGCAGGGACTCCTACAATGAGCAGTTCTTC. This translates into CASSLGRDSYNEQFF.

The V gene is TRBV4-1, the J gene TRBJ2-2; D may be TRBD2 (6 bases). CDR1 is MGHRA, CDR2 YSYEKL, per germline. CDR3 length equals 16 residues. V lost 5 bases and J lost 3, with 16 bases in between. CDR3 in amino acids: CASSGWRGGYTGELFF. The CDR3 DNA follows: TGCGCCAGCAGCGGATGGCGGGGCGGTTACACCGGGGAGCTGTTTTTT.

The V call is TRBV11-2, the J call TRBJ2-7; a possible D gene is TRBD2 (6 bases). V was trimmed by 4 bases and J by 6 bases, leaving 10 bases between them. Per germline, CDR1 SGHAT and CDR2 FQNNGV. This CDR3 has 12 amino acids. The CDR3 DNA reads as TGTGCCAGCAGCTCGGGGGTGCCCGAGCAGTACTTC. This codes for CASSSGVPEQYF. Full variable domain (outside the CDR3, taken from reference TRBV11-2 and TRBJ2-7): EAGVAQSPRYKIIEKRQSVAFWCNPISGHATLYWYQQILGQGPKLLIQFQNNGVVDDSQLPKDRFSAERLKGVDSTLKIQPAKLEDSAVYLCASSSGVPEQYFGPGTRLTVT.

The chain is built from TRBV7-3 and TRBJ2-5; D call uncertain. This CDR3 region has 15 residues. In germline, CDR1 is SGHTA, CDR2 FQGTGA. Trimming stripped 1 base from V and 2 bases from J, with 11 bases between. This CDR3 is CASSLIDVLQETQYF. The CDR3 nucleotides are TGTGCCAGCAGCTTAATAGATGTCTTGCAAGAGACCCAGTACTTC.

V is TRBV9 and J is TRBJ2-1; TRBD2 matches 9 bases. Per germline, CDR1 SGDLS and CDR2 YYNGEE. The CDR3 extends over 15 amino acids. Trimming at V came to 0 bases and at J to 7 bases, leaving 5 bases not matched to a gene. The chain's CDR3 is CASSVGGRGVNEQFF. The CDR3 DNA follows: TGTGCCAGCAGCGTAGGCGGGAGGGGGGTTAATGAGCAGTTCTTC.

The J gene is TRBJ2-7, the V gene TRBV5-4; TRBD2 matches 9 bases. V shed 5 bases, J shed 1 base, and the junction held 7 bases outside the gene matches. The CDR3 extends over 15 amino acids. Germline CDR1 SGHNT, CDR2 YYREEE (reference sequence). The CDR3 nucleotides are TGTGCCAGCAGTACCCCGCGGGAGGGGTCCTACGAGCAGTACTTC. Its protein is CASSTPREGSYEQYF.

The rearrangement uses TRBV5-4 and TRBJ2-3; 13 bases are a match to TRBD2. The CDR3 has 16 amino acids. Trimming cost V 3 bases and J 3 bases; bases outside gene matches: 4. CDR1 is SGHNT, CDR2 YYREEE, per germline (reference sequence). The CDR3 DNA reads as TGTGCCAGCAGCTGGGGACTAGCGGGATCAACAGATACGCAGTATTTT. Translating it yields CASSWGLAGSTDTQYF.

This chain connects TRBV15 to TRBJ2-3; 8 nucleotides match TRBD2. The junction had 8 bases not matched to a gene; V was cut back by 0 bases and J by 0 bases. Germline assignment: CDR1 LNHNV and CDR2 YYDKDF (reference sequence). The CDR3 consists of 18 residues. The DNA of the CDR3 is TGTGCCACCAGCAGAGATTACGCGGGACTAGGGAGCACAGATACGCAGTATTTT. Translating gives CATSRDYAGLGSTDTQYF. Full variable domain (rest looked up from reference TRBV15 and TRBJ2-3): DAMVIQNPRYQVTQFGKPVTLSCSQTLNHNVMYWYQQKSSQAPKLLFHYYDKDFNNEADTPDNFQSRRPNTSFCFLDIRSPGLGDTAMYLCATSRDYAGLGSTDTQYFGPGTRLTVL.

The rearrangement links TRBV5-1 to TRBJ1-1; D ambiguous. Germline CDR1 SGHRS, CDR2 YFSETQ. The CDR3 length is 16 residues. V shed 1 base and J shed 0 bases, with 13 bases lying between them. The DNA for the CDR3 is TGCGCCAGCAGCTTGTCTCCAGGAAACATGAACACTGAAGCTTTCTTT. Translated, it gives CASSLSPGNMNTEAFF.

The chain couples TRBV30 to TRBJ1-2; 8 positions agree with TRBD1. The CDR3 consists of 14 residues. Germline CDR1 is GTSNPN and CDR2 is SVGIG (reference sequence). V dropped 1 base and J dropped 5; count of bases not matched to a gene: 6. CDR3 sequence (DNA): TGTGCCTGGAGTGCCCCAACAGGGGGTTATGGCTACACCTTC. It codes for CAWSAPTGGYGYTF.

This clone was seen more than once but under ten times. V usage is TRBV27 and J usage is TRBJ2-2; TRBD2 agrees at 10 bases. Trimming took 1 base from V and 0 from J; bases not matched to a gene: 5. Germline CDR1 reads MNHEY; CDR2 reads SMNVEV (reference sequence). The CDR3 length is 18 residues. CDR3 nucleotide sequence: TGTGCCAGCAGTTTATGGGCCGGGACTAGCGCGAACACCGGGGAGCTGTTTTTT. This gives the protein CASSLWAGTSANTGELFF.

This chain connects TRBV28 to TRBJ1-5; D is possibly TRBD1 (5 bases). Trimming shortened V by 2 bases and J by 6 bases, and 17 bases separated the two germline ends. CDR3 size: 16 residues. The germline V gene encodes CDR1 MDHEN and CDR2 SYDVKM. The CDR3 here is CASSLIGRDMGQPQHF. CDR3 DNA: TGTGCCAGCAGTTTAATAGGCAGGGATATGGGTCAGCCCCAGCATTTT. Based on the CDR3 plus reference TRBV28 and TRBJ1-5, the full variable domain is DVKVTQSSRYLVKRTGEKVFLECVQDMDHENMFWYRQDPGLGLRLIYFSYDVKMKEKGDIPEGYSVSREKKERFSLILESASTNQTSMYLCASSLIGRDMGQPQHFGDGTRLSIL.

The V and J genes are TRBV5-5 and TRBJ1-5; D possibly corresponds to TRBD1 (6 bases). The CDR3 is 15 residues long. V lost 0 bases and J 4 bases, leaving 11 bases between the germline ends. The germline V gene encodes CDR1 SGHKS and CDR2 YYEKEE (reference sequence). The CDR3 sequence is CASSLAGGLNQPQHF. Here the CDR3 DNA reads TGTGCCAGCAGCTTGGCGGGGGGCTTAAATCAGCCCCAGCATTTT.

The chain is built from TRBV11-3 and TRBJ2-1, with 9 bases aligning to TRBD2. The CDR3 contains 15 residues. The trim removed 6 bases at V and 3 bases at J, leaving 6 bases unmatched. The germline gives CDR1 SGHNT, CDR2 YENEEA. Here the CDR3 DNA reads TGTGCCAGCAGAGCTAGCGGGATTGGCTACAATGAGCAGTTCTTC. As protein: CASRASGIGYNEQFF.

The gene calls are TRBV2 and TRBJ2-3, with 7 bases aligning to TRBD2. The CDR3 length is 14 residues. The germline gives CDR1 SNHLY, CDR2 FYNNEI. The V segment lost 6 bases and the J segment 1 base; nucleotides outside the gene matches: 4. CDR3 loop: CASRVTSGTDTQYF. The CDR3 nucleotides are TGTGCCAGCAGAGTCACTAGCGGCACAGATACGCAGTATTTT.

The rearrangement joins TRBV30 to TRBJ2-4; 8 positions match TRBD1. Trimming at V came to 3 bases and at J to 7 bases, leaving 5 bases not matched to a gene. Germline V gene lookup returns CDR1 GTSNPN and CDR2 SVGIG (reference sequence). The CDR3 covers 13 residues. The CDR3 sequence: CAWSLQGENIQYF. The CDR3 DNA reads TGTGCCTGGAGCCTACAGGGGGAGAACATTCAGTACTTC. Drawing the rest from reference TRBV30 and TRBJ2-4, the complete variable domain is SQTIHQWPATLVQPVGSPLSLECTVEGTSNPNLYWYRQAAGRGLQLLFYSVGIGQISSEVPQNLSASRPQDRQFILSSKKLLLSDSGFYLCAWSLQGENIQYFGAGTRLSVL.

This rearrangement joins TRBV6-5 to TRBJ2-5, with D possibly being TRBD1 (5 bases). V dropped 10 bases and J dropped 2 bases, with 11 bases sitting between them. The CDR3 is 12 amino acids. Germline V gene data show CDR1 as MNHEY and CDR2 as SVGAGI. Here the CDR3 DNA reads TGTGCCACCCGGACACCTCAAGAGACCCAGTACTTC. Amino acids: CATRTPQETQYF.